This T cell receptor beta chain originates from a study of control samples from healthy donors and cancer patients. From germline, CDR1 is MNHNS and CDR2 SASEGT. V lost 1 base and J 13 bases, leaving 13 bases between the germline ends. This CDR3 has 12 amino acids. Sequencing was performed with immunoSEQ multiplex PCR; in TCRdb, only in-frame clones are kept and a portion is missing. Among approximately 53,000 clones listed, more than 85% were seen once. This sequence was found in a man aged 25 to 40 with colorectal cancer. V and J are TRBV6-1 and TRBJ1-2; unclear D gene. Material for sequencing was PBMCs. In DNA form, the CDR3 reads TGTGCCAGCAGTGAAGGAGGTGGCAGCGGCACCTTC. Amino acids: CASSEGGGSGTF.